Listed below are T cell receptor beta chains from one sample, sequenced in a study of blood T cell repertoires in COVID-19. Generated by immunoSEQ multiplex PCR, the TCRdb table keeps only in-frame clones and is missing some. The sample consists of roughly 120,000 clones, 80% to 90% of them appearing once. The sequencing input was peripheral blood. All receptors come from a human donor in a cohort sampled during active COVID-19. CDR3s include the opening cysteine and the closing phenylalanine or tryptophan. D genes are given only for firm matches.

j_call v_call d_call cdr3_nt cdr3_aa
TRBJ2-2 TRBV24-1 - TGTGCCACCAGTATGGGGGGGAACACCGGGGAGCTGTTTTTT CATSMGGNTGELFF
TRBJ1-1 TRBV5-1 - TGCGCCAGCAGCTTGGCGGGATCCCATAGGGACACTGAAGCTTTCTTT CASSLAGSHRDTEAFF
TRBJ1-2 TRBV19 - TGTGCCAGTAGAAGTGACTACTATGGCTACACCTTC CASRSDYYGYTF
TRBJ2-6 TRBV10-1 TRBD1 TGCGCCAGCCCAAAGGCGGACAGGGCCGACTCTGGGGCCAACGTCCTGACTTTC CASPKADRADSGANVLTF
TRBJ1-5 TRBV19 - TGTGCCAGTAGTATATCAGGGGACGATCAGCCCCAGCATTTT CASSISGDDQPQHF
TRBJ2-5 TRBV28 TRBD1 TGTGCCAGCAGTCCTGGGGACAGGGACCAAGAGACCCAGTACTTC CASSPGDRDQETQYF
TRBJ2-5 TRBV14 TRBD2 TGTGCCAGCAGCCGGACTAGCGGAAGAGAGACCCAGTACTTC CASSRTSGRETQYF
TRBJ2-1 TRBV9 TRBD2 TGTGCCAGCAGCGTAGCGGGCGGGGGGCCGCTCAATGAGCAGTTCTTC CASSVAGGGPLNEQFF
TRBJ2-2 TRBV4-3 - TGCGCCAGCAGCCTAGAGCCAAGGAGGGGTGGCACCGGGGAGCTGTTTTTT CASSLEPRRGGTGELFF
TRBJ2-1 TRBV3-1/TRBV3-2 - TGTGCCAGCAGCCCCAGGGGGGTTTTAAAGCAGTTCTTC CASSPRGVLKQFF